The 27 T cell receptor beta chains in this list originate from one sample, sequenced in a study of cytomegalovirus exposure and HLA in healthy donors. Use of 60 Vbeta and 13 Jbeta primers characterized the PCR. The assay was immunoSEQ multiplex PCR, and TCRdb's table has in-frame clones only and misses some. The table lists 100,000 to 150,000 clones, over 9.5% of them singletons. The sample was PBMCs. Receptor source: a young woman in good health and CMV-seropositive.

This clone was detected a few times. J is TRBJ2-7 and V is TRBV15; the match to TRBD1 covers 7 bases. Germline V CDR1 and CDR2: LNHNV, YYDKDF (reference sequence). This CDR3 spans 14 amino acids. V shed 6 bases, J shed 3 bases, and the junction held 8 bases outside the gene matches. CDR3 sequence (DNA): TGTGCCACCAGTCGAGGGGACAGCTACTACGAGCAGTACTTC. It yields the protein CATSRGDSYYEQYF.

The V and J genes are TRBV6-1 and TRBJ1-1; 7 bases are shared with TRBD1. The CDR3 covers 13 residues. The J segment lost 4 bases and the V segment lost 6 bases, leaving 5 bases of the junction unmatched. Germline V gives CDR1 MNHNS, CDR2 SASEGT. The CDR3 here is CASSRQGATEAFF. In DNA, the CDR3 is TGTGCCAGCAGCCGACAGGGTGCCACTGAAGCTTTCTTT.

This clone was recorded a few times. The junction differs from germline at one of its ends, possibly a read error. This chain connects TRBV28 to TRBJ1-2; D possibly corresponds to TRBD1 (5 bases). The germline gives CDR1 MDHEN, CDR2 SYDVKM. The CDR3 totals 16 residues. The CDR3 reads CASSTGDHIPNYGYTF. The CDR3, as DNA: TGTGCCAGCAGTACAGGAGACCATATACCTAATTATGGCTACACCTTC.

V usage is TRBV11-1 and J usage is TRBJ2-7, with D unclear. Trimming shortened V by 1 base and J by 6 bases, and 10 bases separated the two germline ends. The CDR3 is 13 residues long. Germline CDR1 reads SGHAT; CDR2 reads FQDESV (reference sequence). CDR3 in DNA: TGTGCCAGCAGCTTAGGGGCCGCCAGCGAGCAGTACTTC. Translating it yields CASSLGAASEQYF.

In this sample, this clone turned up a few times. This sequence joins TRBV20-1 and TRBJ2-3, with no clear D. Per germline, CDR1 DFQATT and CDR2 SNEGSKA (reference sequence). V was cut by 6 bases and J by 9 bases, with 13 bases left in between. This CDR3 comprises 11 residues. The CDR3 here is CSAGPAETQYF. The CDR3 region has the DNA TGCAGTGCGGGTCCCGCGGAGACGCAGTATTTT.

The chain employs TRBV27 and TRBJ1-2, with D possibly TRBD1 on 5 matching bases. CDR1 is MNHEY and CDR2 is SMNVEV in the germline V gene (reference sequence). This CDR3 contains 13 residues. Trimming stripped 4 bases from V and 3 bases from J, with 9 bases between. The CDR3 region is CASSWTSDYGYTF. The CDR3 nucleotides are TGTGCCAGCAGTTGGACAAGCGACTATGGCTACACCTTC.

The chain has TRBV11-3 and TRBJ2-5; 8 bases fit TRBD2. V lost 1 base to trimming and J lost 2 bases; unmatched junction nucleotides: 3. In germline, CDR1 is SGHNT, CDR2 YENEEA. The CDR3 consists of 15 residues. CDR3 DNA: TGTGCCAGCAGCTTAGGTCGACTAGCGCAAGAGACCCAGTACTTC. Its translation: CASSLGRLAQETQYF. The full variable domain, with the rest looked up from reference TRBV11-3 and TRBJ2-5, is EAGVVQSPRYKIIEKKQPVAFWCNPISGHNTLYWYLQNLGQGPELLIRYENEEAVDDSQLPKDRFSAERLKGVDSTLKIQPAELGDSAVYLCASSLGRLAQETQYFGPGTRLLVL.

This clone was counted only a few times. The J gene is TRBJ2-1, the V gene TRBV2; 7 positions match TRBD2. The CDR3 loop spans 15 amino acids. V trimming: 8 bases; J trimming: 2 bases; junction bases outside the gene matches: 9. Per germline, CDR1 SNHLY and CDR2 FYNNEI. The CDR3 protein is CASRLGGFAYNEQFF. The CDR3 nucleotides read TGTGCCAGCCGGTTGGGGGGGTTCGCCTACAATGAGCAGTTCTTC.

The chain employs TRBV13 and TRBJ2-1; 9 nucleotides align to TRBD2. The CDR3 is 15 amino acids. V dropped 5 bases and J dropped 6; count of bases not matched to a gene: 8. Germline-derived CDR1 and CDR2 are PRHDT and FYEKMQ (reference sequence). As DNA, the CDR3 is TGTGCCAGCAGCATCCCCGGGACTAGCAGCAATGAGCAGTTCTTC. This codes for CASSIPGTSSNEQFF.

The sample holds a few counts of this clone. Germline and junction disagree at one end, which may indicate a read error. The V call is TRBV7-7, the J call TRBJ2-1; 8 bases match TRBD1. The CDR3 contains 16 residues. The germline gives CDR1 SSHAT, CDR2 FNYEAQ (reference sequence). The DNA for the CDR3 is TGTGCTAGCAGCTTAGACACAGGGGGGCAAGGCAGTGAGCAGTTCTTC. Translating it yields CASSLDTGGQGSEQFF.

This clone turned up a few times. The chain combines TRBV29-1 with TRBJ1-2; 10 bases align to TRBD1. The CDR3 length is 13 residues. The V and J ends lost 7 bases and 4 bases, in that order; junction bases with no gene match: 6. Germline V gene data show CDR1 as SQVTM and CDR2 as ANQGSEA. Written as DNA, the CDR3 is TGCAGCGCTCGGACAGGGGGTCCCTATGGCTACACCTTC. Its protein is CSARTGGPYGYTF.

This clone was seen a handful of times. The J gene is TRBJ2-4, the V gene TRBV14; 7 bases agree with TRBD2. The CDR3 has 15 amino acids. The germline V gene has CDR1 SGHDN and CDR2 FVKESK. V lost 0 bases, J lost 7 bases, and 6 bases stayed unmatched. Written as DNA, the CDR3 is TGTGCCAGCAGCCAAGATGCGGGAGTGGGGAACATTCAGTACTTC. This translates into CASSQDAGVGNIQYF. The whole variable domain, filled in from reference TRBV14 and TRBJ2-4, reads EAGVTQFPSHSVIEKGQTVTLRCDPISGHDNLYWYRRVMGKEIKFLLHFVKESKQDESGMPNNRFLAERTGGTYSTLKVQPAELEDSGVYFCASSQDAGVGNIQYFGAGTRLSVL.

The V and J genes are TRBV2 and TRBJ2-1, with 7 bases that match TRBD2. There are 16 residues in the CDR3. V was pared by 4 bases and J by 4 bases, with 10 bases of the junction left unmatched. Germline V gene lookup returns CDR1 SNHLY and CDR2 FYNNEI. The CDR3, as DNA: TGTGCCAGCAGTGGGGAAGGCCTAGCGGCTTACAATGAGCAGTTCTTC. Protein sequence: CASSGEGLAAYNEQFF.

This clone was counted a few times. The chain has TRBV7-5 and TRBJ1-5; the table assigns TRBD1, which was not confirmed against the DNA. TRBV7-5 is assigned pseudogene status. This CDR3 has 15 amino acids. The chain's CDR3 is CVRSCPGDSNQPQHF. In DNA form, the CDR3 reads TGTGTCAGAAGCTGCCCAGGGGATAGCAATCAGCCCCAGCATTTT.

This clone has a handful of counts. J is TRBJ1-1 and V is TRBV9; tentatively, D is TRBD1 (5 bases). V shed 0 bases and J shed 0 bases, with 9 bases lying between them. This CDR3 spans 15 amino acids. Germline V gene data show CDR1 as SGDLS and CDR2 as YYNGEE. The CDR3, as DNA: TGTGCCAGCAGCGTAGCTTCGACAGTGAACACTGAAGCTTTCTTT. Residues: CASSVASTVNTEAFF.

This clone occurred a few times. The gene calls are TRBV30 and TRBJ1-2; D uncertain. The CDR3 runs 14 residues. Trimming pared 2 bases from V and 4 bases from J, leaving 14 bases between. Germline values: CDR1 GTSNPN, CDR2 SVGIG (reference sequence). The CDR3, as DNA: TGTGCCTGGAGTCCCCTCCAGGAACTCTATGGCTACACCTTC. It translates to CAWSPLQELYGYTF.

This clone showed up just a few times. The chain couples TRBV7-8 to TRBJ2-1; 8 positions agree with TRBD1. V lost 5 bases and J lost 6; bases outside the gene matches: 3. Per germline, CDR1 SGHVS and CDR2 FQNEAQ. This CDR3 region has 13 residues. The CDR3 DNA sequence: TGTGCCAGCAGCCAGGACAGGGCCAATGAGCAGTTCTTC. Amino acids: CASSQDRANEQFF. Based on the CDR3 plus reference TRBV7-8 and TRBJ2-1, the full variable domain is GAGVSQSPRYKVAKRGQDVALRCDPISGHVSLFWYQQALGQGPEFLTYFQNEAQLDKSGLPSDRFFAERPEGSVSTLKIQRTQQEDSAVYLCASSQDRANEQFFGPGTRLTVL.

The chain has TRBV2 and TRBJ1-1; no reliable D call. The germline V gene encodes CDR1 SNHLY and CDR2 FYNNEI. Trimming cost V 3 bases and J 3 bases, with 8 bases left between them. The length of the CDR3 is 13 residues. The CDR3 is CASSDSPDTEAFF. The CDR3 DNA is TGTGCCAGCAGTGACTCCCCCGACACTGAAGCTTTCTTT.

This clone was found a few times. This chain joins TRBV5-5 and TRBJ2-2; D is ambiguous. Germline V gene data show CDR1 as SGHKS and CDR2 as YYEKEE (reference sequence). The CDR3 covers 13 residues. Trimming pared 0 bases from V and 6 bases from J, leaving 6 bases between. CDR3 in DNA: TGTGCCAGCAGCTTGGATTTATCCGGGGAGCTGTTTTTT. Its translation is CASSLDLSGELFF.

DNA of the CDR3: TGTGCCTGGACTCACATGAACACTGAAGCTTTCTTT. As protein: CAWTHMNTEAFF. The gene calls are TRBV30 and TRBJ1-1; no reliable D call. Trimming removed 4 bases at V and 0 bases at J, with 6 bases between. Germline loops: CDR1 GTSNPN, CDR2 SVGIG (reference sequence). The CDR3 is 12 amino acids.

V gene TRBV9 combines with J gene TRBJ2-7; tentatively, D is TRBD2 (6 bases). The V gene's germline CDR1 is SGDLS and CDR2 YYNGEE. Between the trimmed V and J ends, which lost 4 bases and 3 bases, there was a span of 20 bases. CDR3 size: 16 residues. The CDR3 nucleotides are TGTGCCAGCAGCCCACACTCACTTGCGGGAAGCTACGAGCAGTACTTC. Its translation: CASSPHSLAGSYEQYF.

V and J are TRBV14 and TRBJ2-5, with 12 nucleotides matching TRBD2. From germline, CDR1 is SGHDN and CDR2 FVKESK. After removal of 4 bases from V and 5 bases from J, the junction contained 11 bases not matched to a gene. CDR3 length: 17 residues. CDR3 nucleotides: TGTGCCAGCAGCCCAGACAAAGGACTAGCGGGACGGGAGACCCAGTACTTC. As protein: CASSPDKGLAGRETQYF.

In the case of this clone: Compared with germline, one end of the junction differs, possibly owing to a read error. For the CDR3, the DNA is TGTGCCAGTAGGCGGGAACCCATTCAGGTTCAGGCCCAGCATTTT. It specifies CASRREPIQVQAQHF. V is TRBV19 and J is TRBJ1-5, with D unresolved. The CDR3 covers 15 residues. In germline, CDR1 is LNHDA, CDR2 SQIVND (reference sequence).

The V gene is TRBV5-1, the J gene TRBJ2-1; D is possibly TRBD1 (6 bases). The CDR3 is made up of 15 amino acids. Germline CDR1 SGHRS, CDR2 YFSETQ. Trimming cost V 4 bases and J 7 bases, with 18 bases left between them. As DNA, the CDR3 is TGCGCCAGCAGCCAGCCGACAGGTACGGGGAATGAGCAGTTCTTC. Its protein product is CASSQPTGTGNEQFF.

The chain joins TRBV7-2 to TRBJ2-3; TRBD2 matches 10 bases. The junction had 5 bases not matched to a gene; V was cut back by 6 bases and J by 5 bases. Per germline, CDR1 SGHTA and CDR2 FQGNSA. CDR3 length equals 14 residues. As DNA, the CDR3 is TGTGCCAGCAGGCTAGCGGGAGTTGTAGATACGCAGTATTTT. This encodes CASRLAGVVDTQYF.

The chain is built from TRBV19 and TRBJ2-1, with 12 nucleotides matching TRBD2. CDR1 is LNHDA and CDR2 is SQIVND in the germline V gene (reference sequence). The CDR3 is made up of 16 amino acids. V lost 9 bases and J lost 6; bases outside the gene matches: 12. CDR3 protein: CASRRTSGTPPNEQFF. The CDR3 DNA is TGTGCCAGCCGGAGGACTAGCGGGACGCCCCCCAATGAGCAGTTCTTC. Full variable domain (outside the CDR3, taken from reference TRBV19 and TRBJ2-1): DGGITQSPKYLFRKEGQNVTLSCEQNLNHDAMYWYRQDPGQGLRLIYYSQIVNDFQKGDIAEGYSVSREKKESFPLTVTSAQKNPTAFYLCASRRTSGTPPNEQFFGPGTRLTVL.

The chain employs TRBV14 and TRBJ2-7; tentative D call: TRBD1 (6 bases). V was clipped by 5 bases and J by 0 bases, with 14 bases between them. Germline V lookup: CDR1 SGHDN, CDR2 FVKESK. There are 15 residues in the CDR3. This CDR3 is CASSSLRTDSYEQYF. As DNA, the CDR3 is TGTGCCAGCAGCTCTCTCAGGACAGACTCCTACGAGCAGTACTTC.